The 7 T cell receptor beta chains below all came from one sample that was sequenced in a study of cytomegalovirus exposure and HLA in healthy donors. In the PCR, 60 Vbeta and 13 Jbeta primers were used. This table comes from immunoSEQ multiplex PCR, and its TCRdb copy is limited to in-frame clones, with some not included. The sample has about 150,000 clones; approximately 86% are singletons. The sequencing sample was made of PBMCs. These receptor sequences come from a woman aged 50 to 60 in good health and CMV-seropositive.

The chain combines TRBV29-1 with TRBJ2-3; TRBD2 matches 7 bases. Unmatched junction bases numbered 7, after V lost 0 bases and J lost 4 bases. The CDR3 is made up of 15 amino acids. CDR1 and CDR2 (germline): SQVTM, ANQGSEA. The CDR3 is CSVEDQRGRPDTQYF. CDR3 nucleotide sequence: TGCAGCGTTGAAGATCAGCGGGGCCGGCCAGATACGCAGTATTTT.

V and J are TRBV7-6 and TRBJ2-3, with 8 bases identical to TRBD2. Trimming at V came to 2 bases and at J to 1 base, leaving 8 bases not matched to a gene. The CDR3 is 17 amino acids. Germline V lookup: CDR1 SGHVS, CDR2 FNYEAQ. The CDR3 DNA follows: TGTGCCAGCAGCTTAATTAGCGGGGTTTCTCGCACAGATACGCAGTATTTT. It is translated as CASSLISGVSRTDTQYF.

This clone turned up a few times. This chain joins TRBV5-1 and TRBJ2-1; 15 bases match TRBD2. The junction had 4 bases not matched to a gene; V was cut back by 3 bases and J by 6 bases. The CDR3 is 16 residues long. The germline CDR1 and CDR2 sequences are SGHRS and YFSETQ. As DNA, the CDR3 is TGCGCCAGCAGCTCCGGACTAGCGGGGGGGCTCAATGAGCAGTTCTTC. It specifies CASSSGLAGGLNEQFF.

This clone has more than one count but fewer than ten. The chain employs TRBV30 and TRBJ2-3; D remains unclear. Trimming pared 3 bases from V and 4 bases from J, leaving 8 bases between. The CDR3 extends over 12 amino acids. Per the germline V gene, CDR1 is GTSNPN and CDR2 is SVGIG (reference sequence). The CDR3: CAWRPLADTQYF. The CDR3 bases are TGTGCCTGGAGACCCTTAGCAGATACGCAGTATTTT.

The rearrangement uses TRBV5-1 and TRBJ2-3, with D tentatively TRBD1 (6 bases). CDR1 and CDR2 from the germline V gene are SGHRS and YFSETQ. Deletions cut 3 bases from V and 4 bases from J, with 18 bases between. CDR3 length: 16 residues. CDR3 region: CASSSAGTRGSDTQYF. The CDR3 bases are TGCGCCAGCAGCTCCGCCGGGACAAGGGGATCAGATACGCAGTATTTT.

CDR3 sequence reads: CASSLAGEGGLAGGNYEQYF. The CDR3 nucleotides are TGTGCCAGCAGCTTAGCGGGGGAGGGCGGACTAGCGGGGGGGAACTACGAGCAGTACTTC. The J gene is TRBJ2-7, the V gene TRBV13; 15 bases line up with TRBD2. The CDR3 covers 20 residues. J lost 3 bases, V lost 1 base, and 13 bases had no gene match. Germline V gene lookup returns CDR1 PRHDT and CDR2 FYEKMQ (reference sequence).

V is TRBV30 and J is TRBJ1-4, with 7 positions matching TRBD1. Per the germline V gene, CDR1 is GTSNPN and CDR2 is SVGIG (reference sequence). The CDR3 is 12 residues long. J lost 8 bases, V lost 7 bases, and 7 bases had no gene match. CDR3 bases: TGTGCCTTGGACACACAGGGGGAAAAACTGTTTTTT. This encodes CALDTQGEKLFF.